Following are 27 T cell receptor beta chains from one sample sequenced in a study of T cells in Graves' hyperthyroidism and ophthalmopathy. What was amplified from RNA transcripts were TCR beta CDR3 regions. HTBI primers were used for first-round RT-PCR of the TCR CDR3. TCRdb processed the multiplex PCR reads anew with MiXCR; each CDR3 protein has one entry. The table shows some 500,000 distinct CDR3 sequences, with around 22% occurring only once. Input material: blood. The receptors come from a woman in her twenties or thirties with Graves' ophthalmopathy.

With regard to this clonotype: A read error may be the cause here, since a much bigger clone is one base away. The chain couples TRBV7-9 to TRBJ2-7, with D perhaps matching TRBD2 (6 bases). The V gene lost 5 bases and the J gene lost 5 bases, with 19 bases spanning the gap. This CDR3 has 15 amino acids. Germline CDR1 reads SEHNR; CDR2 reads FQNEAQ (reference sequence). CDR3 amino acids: CASSPGGGRDDEQYF. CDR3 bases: TGTGCCAGCAGCCCCGGGGGAGGCAGGGACGACGAGCAGTACTTC.

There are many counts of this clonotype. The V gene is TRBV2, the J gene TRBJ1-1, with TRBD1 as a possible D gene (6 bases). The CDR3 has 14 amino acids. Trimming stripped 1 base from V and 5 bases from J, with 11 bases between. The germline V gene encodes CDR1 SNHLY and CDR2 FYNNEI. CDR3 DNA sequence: TGTGCCAGCAGTGAAGGTGGAGGGGGAACTGAAGCTTTCTTT. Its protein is CASSEGGGGTEAFF.

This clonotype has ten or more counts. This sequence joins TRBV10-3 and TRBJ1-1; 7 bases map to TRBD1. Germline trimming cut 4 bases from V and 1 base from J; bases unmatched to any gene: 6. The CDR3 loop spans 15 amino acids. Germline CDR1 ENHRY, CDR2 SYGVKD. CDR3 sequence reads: CAISVRGQENTEAFF. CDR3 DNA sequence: TGTGCCATCAGTGTTAGGGGGCAAGAGAACACTGAAGCTTTCTTT.

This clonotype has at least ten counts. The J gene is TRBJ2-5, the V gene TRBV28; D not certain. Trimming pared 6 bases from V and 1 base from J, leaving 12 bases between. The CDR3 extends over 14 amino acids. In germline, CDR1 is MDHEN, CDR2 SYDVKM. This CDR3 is CASSPSHLQETQYF. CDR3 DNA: TGTGCCAGCAGCCCCTCACACCTCCAAGAGACCCAGTACTTC.

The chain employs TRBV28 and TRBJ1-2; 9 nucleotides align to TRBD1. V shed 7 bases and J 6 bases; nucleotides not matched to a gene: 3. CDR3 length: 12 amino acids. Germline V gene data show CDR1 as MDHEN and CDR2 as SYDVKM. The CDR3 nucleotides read TGTGCCAGCAAGACAGGGGGAGATGGCTACACCTTC. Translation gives CASKTGGDGYTF.

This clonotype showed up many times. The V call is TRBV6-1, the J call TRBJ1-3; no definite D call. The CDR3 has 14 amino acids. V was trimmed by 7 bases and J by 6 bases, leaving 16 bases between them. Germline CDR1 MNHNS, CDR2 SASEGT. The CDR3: CASIKVGISNTIYF. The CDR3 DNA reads TGTGCCAGCATCAAGGTCGGGATCTCAAACACCATATATTTT.

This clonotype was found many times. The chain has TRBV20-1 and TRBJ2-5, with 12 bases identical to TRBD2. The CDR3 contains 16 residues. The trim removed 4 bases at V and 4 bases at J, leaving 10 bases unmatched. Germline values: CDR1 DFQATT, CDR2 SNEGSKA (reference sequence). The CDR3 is CSATSGGAPYGETQYF. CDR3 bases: TGCAGTGCTACTAGCGGGGGGGCCCCGTACGGAGAGACCCAGTACTTC.

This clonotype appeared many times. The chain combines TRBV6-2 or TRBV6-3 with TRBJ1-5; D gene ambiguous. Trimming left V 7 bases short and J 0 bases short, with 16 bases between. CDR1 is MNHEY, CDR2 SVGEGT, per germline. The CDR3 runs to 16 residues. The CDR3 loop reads CASNSAPGNSNQPQHF. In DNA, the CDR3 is TGTGCCAGCAATAGTGCCCCCGGCAATAGCAATCAGCCCCAGCATTTT.

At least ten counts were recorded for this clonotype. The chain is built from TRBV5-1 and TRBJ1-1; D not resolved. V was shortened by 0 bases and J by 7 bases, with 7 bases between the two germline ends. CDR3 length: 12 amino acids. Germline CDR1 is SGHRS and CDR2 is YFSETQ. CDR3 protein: CASSLGEGEAFF. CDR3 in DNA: TGCGCCAGCAGCTTGGGGGAGGGTGAAGCTTTCTTT.

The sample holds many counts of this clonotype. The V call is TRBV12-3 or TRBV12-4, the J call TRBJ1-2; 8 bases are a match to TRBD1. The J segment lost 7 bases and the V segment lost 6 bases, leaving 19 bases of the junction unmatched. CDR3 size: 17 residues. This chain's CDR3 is CASSLLRDRIFFCGYTF. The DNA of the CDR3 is TGTGCCAGCAGCCTGCTGCGGGACAGGATTTTTTTCTGTGGCTACACCTTC.

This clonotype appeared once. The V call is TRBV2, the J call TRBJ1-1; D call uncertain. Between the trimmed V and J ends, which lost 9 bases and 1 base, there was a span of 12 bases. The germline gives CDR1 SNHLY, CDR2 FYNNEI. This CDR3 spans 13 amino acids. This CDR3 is CASMFRGNTEAFF. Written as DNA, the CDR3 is TGTGCCAGTATGTTCAGAGGGAACACTGAAGCTTTCTTT.

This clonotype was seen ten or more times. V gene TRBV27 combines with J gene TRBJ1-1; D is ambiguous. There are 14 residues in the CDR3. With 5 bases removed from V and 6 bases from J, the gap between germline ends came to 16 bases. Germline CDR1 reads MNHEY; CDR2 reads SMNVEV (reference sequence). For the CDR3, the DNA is TGTGCCAGCAGTGCCCTCTTCGGTACATCTGAAGCTTTCTTT. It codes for CASSALFGTSEAFF.

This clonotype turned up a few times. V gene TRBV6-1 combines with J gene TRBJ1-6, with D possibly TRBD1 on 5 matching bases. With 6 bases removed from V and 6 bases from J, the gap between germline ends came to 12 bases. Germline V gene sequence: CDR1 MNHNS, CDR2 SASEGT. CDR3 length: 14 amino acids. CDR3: CASSRKGFNSPLHF. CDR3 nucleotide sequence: TGTGCCAGCAGCCGAAAGGGGTTTAATTCACCCCTCCACTTT.

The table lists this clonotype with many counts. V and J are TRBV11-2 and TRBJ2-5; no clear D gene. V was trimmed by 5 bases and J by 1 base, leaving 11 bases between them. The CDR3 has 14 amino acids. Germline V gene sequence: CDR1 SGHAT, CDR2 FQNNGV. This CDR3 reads CASSLWGFQETQYF. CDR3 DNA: TGTGCCAGCAGCCTATGGGGATTCCAAGAGACCCAGTACTTC.

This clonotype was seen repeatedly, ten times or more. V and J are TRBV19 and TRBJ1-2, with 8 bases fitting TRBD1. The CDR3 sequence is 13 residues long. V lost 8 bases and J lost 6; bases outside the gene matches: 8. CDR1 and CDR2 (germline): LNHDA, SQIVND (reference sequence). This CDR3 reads CASWTGTNDGYTF. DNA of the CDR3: TGTGCCAGTTGGACAGGGACAAATGATGGCTACACCTTC.

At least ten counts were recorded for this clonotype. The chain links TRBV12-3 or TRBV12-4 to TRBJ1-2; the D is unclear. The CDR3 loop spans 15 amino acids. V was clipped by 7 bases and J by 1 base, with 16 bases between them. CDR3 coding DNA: TGTGCCAGCATCCAAGAACCGGGGTTTAACTATGGCTACACCTTC. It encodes CASIQEPGFNYGYTF.

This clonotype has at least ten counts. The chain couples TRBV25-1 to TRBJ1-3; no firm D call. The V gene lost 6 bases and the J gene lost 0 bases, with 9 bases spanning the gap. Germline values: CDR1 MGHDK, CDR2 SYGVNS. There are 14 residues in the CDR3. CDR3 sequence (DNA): TGTGCCAGCAGGGACTCGAGCTCTGGAAACACCATATATTTT. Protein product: CASRDSSSGNTIYF.

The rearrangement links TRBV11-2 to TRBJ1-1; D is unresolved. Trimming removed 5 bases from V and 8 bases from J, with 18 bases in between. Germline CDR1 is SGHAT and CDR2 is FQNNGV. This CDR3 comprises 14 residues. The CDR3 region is CASSIWTAKQEAFF. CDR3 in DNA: TGTGCCAGCAGCATCTGGACTGCCAAGCAAGAAGCTTTCTTT.

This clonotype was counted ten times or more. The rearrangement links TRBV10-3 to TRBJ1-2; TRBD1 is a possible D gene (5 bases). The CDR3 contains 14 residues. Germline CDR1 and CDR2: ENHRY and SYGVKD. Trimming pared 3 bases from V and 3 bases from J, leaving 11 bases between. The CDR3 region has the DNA TGTGCCATCAGTGAATCGGGGGGGGACTATGGCTACACCTTC. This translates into CAISESGGDYGYTF.

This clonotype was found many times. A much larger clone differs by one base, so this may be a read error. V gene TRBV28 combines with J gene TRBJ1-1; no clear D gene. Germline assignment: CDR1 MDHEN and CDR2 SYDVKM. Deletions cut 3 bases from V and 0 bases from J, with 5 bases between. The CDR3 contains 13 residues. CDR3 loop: CASSFAMNTEAFF. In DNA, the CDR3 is TGTGCCAGCAGTTTTGCCATGAACACTGAAGCTTTCTTT.

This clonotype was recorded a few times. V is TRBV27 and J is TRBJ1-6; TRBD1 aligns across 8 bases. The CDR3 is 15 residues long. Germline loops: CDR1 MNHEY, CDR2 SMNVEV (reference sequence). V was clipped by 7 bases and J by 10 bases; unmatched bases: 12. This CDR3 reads CASTQGAGLNSPLHF. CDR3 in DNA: TGTGCCAGCACCCAGGGGGCAGGTCTTAACTCACCCCTCCACTTT.

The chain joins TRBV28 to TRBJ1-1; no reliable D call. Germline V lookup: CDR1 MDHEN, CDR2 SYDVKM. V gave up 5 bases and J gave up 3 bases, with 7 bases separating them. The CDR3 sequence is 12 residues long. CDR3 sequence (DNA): TGTGCCAGCAGTCAGGAAGACACTGAAGCTTTCTTT. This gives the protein CASSQEDTEAFF. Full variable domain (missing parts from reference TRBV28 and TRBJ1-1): DVKVTQSSRYLVKRTGEKVFLECVQDMDHENMFWYRQDPGLGLRLIYFSYDVKMKEKGDIPEGYSVSREKKERFSLILESASTNQTSMYLCASSQEDTEAFFGQGTRLTVV.

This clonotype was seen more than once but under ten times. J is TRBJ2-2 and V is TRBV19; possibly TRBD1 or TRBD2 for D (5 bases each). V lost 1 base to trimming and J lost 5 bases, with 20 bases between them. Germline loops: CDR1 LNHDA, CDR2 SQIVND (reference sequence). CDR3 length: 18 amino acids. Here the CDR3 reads CASSIGPRGDGKTGELFF. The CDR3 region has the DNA TGTGCCAGTAGTATAGGCCCCCGAGGGGACGGTAAAACCGGGGAGCTGTTTTTT.

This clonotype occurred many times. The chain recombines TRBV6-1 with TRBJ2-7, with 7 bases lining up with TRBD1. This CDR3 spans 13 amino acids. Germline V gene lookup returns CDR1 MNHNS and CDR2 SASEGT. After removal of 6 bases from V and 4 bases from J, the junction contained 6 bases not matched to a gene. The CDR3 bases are TGTGCCAGCAGGCCTACAGGGGTATACGAGCAGTACTTC. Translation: CASRPTGVYEQYF.

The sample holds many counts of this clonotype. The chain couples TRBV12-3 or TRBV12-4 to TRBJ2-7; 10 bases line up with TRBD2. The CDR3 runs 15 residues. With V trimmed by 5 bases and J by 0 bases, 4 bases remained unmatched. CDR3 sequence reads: CASSSTSGDSYEQYF. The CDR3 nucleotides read TGTGCCAGCAGTAGTACTAGCGGGGACTCCTACGAGCAGTACTTC.

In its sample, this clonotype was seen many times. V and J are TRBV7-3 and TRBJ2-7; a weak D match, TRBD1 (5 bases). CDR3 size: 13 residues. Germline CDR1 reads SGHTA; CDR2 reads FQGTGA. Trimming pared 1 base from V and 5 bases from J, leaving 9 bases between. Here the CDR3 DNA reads TGTGCCAGCAGCTTAAGCCAGGGTAACGAGCAGTACTTC. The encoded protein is CASSLSQGNEQYF.

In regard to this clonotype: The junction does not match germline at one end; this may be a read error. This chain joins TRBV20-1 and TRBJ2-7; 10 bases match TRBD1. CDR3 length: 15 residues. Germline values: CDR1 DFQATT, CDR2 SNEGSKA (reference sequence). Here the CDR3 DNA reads TGCGGTGCTAGAGATCAGGGACAGGGGATTAACGAGCAGTACTTC. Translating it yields CGARDQGQGINEQYF.